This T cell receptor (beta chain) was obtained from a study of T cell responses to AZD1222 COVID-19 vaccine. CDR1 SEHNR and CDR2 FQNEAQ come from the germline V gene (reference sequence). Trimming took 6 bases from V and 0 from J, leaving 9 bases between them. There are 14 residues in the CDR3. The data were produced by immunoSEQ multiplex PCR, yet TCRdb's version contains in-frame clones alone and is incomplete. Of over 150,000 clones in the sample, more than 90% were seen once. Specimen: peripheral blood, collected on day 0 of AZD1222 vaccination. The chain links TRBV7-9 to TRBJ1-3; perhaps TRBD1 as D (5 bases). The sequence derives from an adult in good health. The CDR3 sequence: CASSRQFSGNTIYF. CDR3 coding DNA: TGTGCCAGCAGTCGACAGTTCTCTGGAAACACCATATATTTT.